Presented here are 2 T cell receptor beta chains from one specimen sequenced in a study of regulatory T cells in long-lasting Graves disease. Sequencing libraries for TCR beta were prepared with iRepertoire HTBI primers and Arm-PCR of CDR3 regions. MiXCR was run by TCRdb on the multiplex PCR reads, yielding one entry per CDR3 protein. The table records roughly 450,000 distinct CDR3 sequences, about a fifth of them present only once. Time point of the sample: persistent/refractory GD, antithyroid drugs over 5 years with positive TRAb. After RNA was extracted from PBMCs, the TCR library was made from it. Source: peripheral blood mononuclear cells (PBMCs), taken when the disease was refractory, from a patient treated with antithyroid drugs. These receptors came from a female donor with Graves disease.

This clonotype was seen more than once but under ten times. The chain links TRBV30 to TRBJ2-2; D unclear. The germline V gene encodes CDR1 GTSNPN and CDR2 SVGIG (reference sequence). V was shortened by 4 bases and J by 7 bases, with 10 bases between the two germline ends. The CDR3 consists of 12 residues. The chain's CDR3 is CAWMYQFGELFF. The CDR3 DNA reads as TGTGCCTGGATGTATCAGTTCGGGGAGCTGTTTTTT. Drawing the rest from reference TRBV30 and TRBJ2-2, the complete variable domain is SQTIHQWPATLVQPVGSPLSLECTVEGTSNPNLYWYRQAAGRGLQLLFYSVGIGQISSEVPQNLSASRPQDRQFILSSKKLLLSDSGFYLCAWMYQFGELFFGEGSRLTVL.

This clonotype was observed at least ten times. The V and J genes are TRBV28 and TRBJ1-1; unclear D gene. From germline, CDR1 is MDHEN and CDR2 SYDVKM. Trimming cost V 6 bases and J 3 bases, with 5 bases left between them. The CDR3 length is 11 residues. The CDR3 sequence: CASREDTEAFF. In DNA, the CDR3 is TGTGCCAGCAGGGAGGACACTGAAGCTTTCTTT.